Listed below are T cell receptor beta chains from one sample, sequenced in a study of blood T cell repertoires in COVID-19. Libraries were prepared by immunoSEQ multiplex PCR; TCRdb keeps only in-frame clonotypes and omits some of them. Seen here are more than 95,000 clones, 90% to 95% observed once, and the top ten hold approximately 5.6%. The sample comprised peripheral blood. The receptors originated from a human donor in a cohort sampled during active COVID-19. Each CDR3 is given with its conserved first and last residue. Fields, in order: D gene, clone size, J gene, V gene, CDR3 protein, CDR3 DNA. D genes are given only for firm matches. Only some rows state a clone size, as once, few, many or a class for expanded clones.

>NA|NA|TRBJ1-1|TRBV6-6
CASSPLTGRGQDTEAFF
TGTGCCAGCAGTCCCCTGACAGGACGGGGTCAGGACACTGAAGCTTTCTTT
>NA|NA|TRBJ1-6|TRBV6-4
CASRLGPEHSPLHF
TGTGCCAGCAGACTAGGGCCAGAACATTCACCCCTCCACTTT
>TRBD2|NA|TRBJ2-5|TRBV6-5
CASSSRLAETAQYF
TGTGCCAGCAGTTCCCGACTAGCGGAGACGGCCCAGTACTTC
>TRBD1|NA|TRBJ1-2|TRBV6-5
CASPSYRGVYGYTF
TGTGCCAGTCCATCTTACAGGGGCGTCTACGGCTACACCTTC
>TRBD2|NA|TRBJ2-3|TRBV2
CASSSGTSGTDTQYF
TGTGCCAGCAGTTCCGGGACTAGCGGCACAGATACGCAGTATTTT
>TRBD1|NA|TRBJ2-7|TRBV19
CASSPTGASYEQYF
TGTGCCAGTAGCCCAACAGGGGCCTCCTACGAGCAGTACTTC
>TRBD1|NA|TRBJ2-3|TRBV9
CASSHTMGTDLYTDTQYF
TGTGCCAGCAGCCATACAATGGGGACAGATCTGTACACAGATACGCAGTATTTT
>TRBD1|NA|TRBJ2-2|TRBV5-1
CASSSGDRGRTGELFF
TGCGCCAGCAGCTCGGGCGACAGGGGGCGCACCGGGGAGCTGTTTTTT
>TRBD1|NA|TRBJ2-5|TRBV5-4
CASRLGTGETQYF
TGTGCCAGCAGATTAGGGACAGGGGAGACCCAGTACTTC
>TRBD2|NA|TRBJ2-1|TRBV27
CASSYGLAVYNEQFF
TGTGCCAGCAGTTACGGACTAGCGGTCTACAATGAGCAGTTCTTC
>TRBD1|once|TRBJ1-1|TRBV5-1
CASSSHRGNEAFF
TGCGCCAGCAGCTCGCACAGGGGAAACGAAGCTTTCTTT
>NA|NA|TRBJ2-7|TRBV7-9
CASSPGPGHLYEQYF
TGTGCCAGCAGCCCTGGACCGGGACACCTCTACGAGCAGTACTTC
>TRBD2|NA|TRBJ2-1|TRBV4-2
CASSQDESGLAAPSSYNEQFF
TGTGCCAGCAGCCAAGATGAGTCGGGACTAGCGGCCCCGAGCTCCTACAATGAGCAGTTCTTC
>NA|once|TRBJ2-2|TRBV4-1
CASSRSVAAGELFF
TGCGCCAGCAGCCGTTCGGTAGCGGCCGGGGAGCTGTTTTTT
>TRBD1|NA|TRBJ2-5|TRBV5-6
CASSFGTAQETQYF
TGTGCCAGCAGCTTCGGGACAGCCCAAGAGACCCAGTACTTC
>TRBD1|NA|TRBJ1-1|TRBV14
CASSQGRRQGRAAFF
TGTGCCAGCAGCCAAGGACGACGACAGGGTCGCGCAGCTTTCTTT
>NA|NA|TRBJ2-1|TRBV5-6
CASSLGGSYNEQFF
TGTGCCAGCAGCTTGGGAGGGTCCTACAATGAGCAGTTCTTC
>NA|NA|TRBJ1-3|TRBV7-2
CASSPGGGQGNTIYF
TGTGCCAGCAGCCCAGGCGGGGGGCAAGGAAACACCATATATTTT
>TRBD1|once|TRBJ1-2|TRBV5-6
CASSLQGNYGYTF
TGTGCCAGCAGCTTACAGGGGAACTATGGCTACACCTTC
>NA|NA|TRBJ2-1|TRBV28
CASSPTRVDEQFF
TGTGCCAGCAGTCCTACCCGGGTTGATGAGCAGTTCTTC
>NA|NA|TRBJ1-2|TRBV2
CASPGHRPGDYGYTF
TGTGCCAGTCCAGGCCACCGCCCCGGCGACTATGGCTACACCTTC
>TRBD2|NA|TRBJ2-5|TRBV23-1
CASSQLERGGLQETQYF
TGCGCCAGCAGTCAATTGGAACGGGGGGGGCTCCAAGAGACCCAGTACTTC
>TRBD2|NA|TRBJ2-3|TRBV19
CASNKVGLAGGVSTDTQYF
TGTGCCAGTAACAAAGTGGGACTAGCGGGGGGGGTTAGCACAGATACGCAGTATTTT
>TRBD2|NA|TRBJ2-1|TRBV9
CASSGNSGSPYNEQFF
TGTGCCAGCAGCGGGAACAGCGGGAGTCCATACAATGAGCAGTTCTTC
>NA|NA|TRBJ1-1|TRBV27
CASSLSQGMNTEAFF
TGTGCCAGCAGTTTGTCACAGGGCATGAACACTGAAGCTTTCTTT
>NA|NA|TRBJ2-3|TRBV4-1
CASNRASAATDTQYF
TGCGCCAGCAACCGTGCTAGCGCAGCCACAGATACGCAGTATTTT
>NA|NA|TRBJ2-2|TRBV29-1
CSVGSRTGELFF
TGCAGCGTTGGTTCCAGAACCGGGGAGCTGTTTTTT
>TRBD1|once|TRBJ1-2|TRBV4-3
CASRDTGTAGASGYTF
TGCGCCAGCAGGGACACCGGGACAGCGGGTGCAAGTGGCTACACCTTC
>NA|NA|TRBJ2-7|TRBV6-2/TRBV6-3
CASSYDTLNTTAHDPYEQYF
TGTGCCAGCAGTTACGACACTCTTAACACGACAGCACATGACCCCTACGAGCAGTACTTC
>NA|few|TRBJ1-2|TRBV5-4
CASSLILTENYGYTF
TGTGCCAGCAGCTTGATACTGACGGAGAACTATGGCTACACCTTC
>NA|NA|TRBJ1-6|TRBV4-3
CASSQGGSYNSPLHF
TGCGCCAGCAGCCAGGGGGGGTCCTATAATTCACCCCTCCACTTT
>TRBD1|NA|TRBJ1-6|TRBV4-3
CASSQDRGHSPLHF
TGCGCCAGCAGCCAGGACAGGGGGCATTCACCCCTCCACTTT
>NA|NA|TRBJ2-4|TRBV6-2/TRBV6-3
CASSYVRQLHKNIQYF
TGTGCCAGCAGTTACGTCAGACAGTTACACAAAAACATTCAGTACTTC
>NA|NA|TRBJ1-2|TRBV18
CASSASTPIYGYTF
TGTGCCAGCTCAGCTTCGACACCGATCTATGGCTACACCTTC
>NA|NA|TRBJ1-1|TRBV6-2/TRBV6-3
CASSYGVDGAFAFF
TGTGCCAGCAGTTACGGAGTTGACGGCGCGTTTGCTTTCTTT
>NA|NA|TRBJ1-1|TRBV7-6
CASSSYGPGGTEAFF
TGTGCCAGCAGCTCTTACGGCCCGGGAGGAACTGAAGCTTTCTTT
>TRBD2|few|TRBJ2-3|TRBV6-4
CASSDTSGGATDTQYF
TGTGCCAGCAGTGACACTAGCGGGGGGGCCACAGATACGCAGTATTTT
>NA|NA|TRBJ2-4|TRBV29-1
CSVEVGAKNIQYF
TGCAGCGTTGAAGTCGGAGCCAAAAACATTCAGTACTTC
>TRBD2|NA|TRBJ2-3|TRBV4-2
CASSQDVSASGIGYTQYF
TGTGCCAGCAGCCAAGACGTTTCGGCTAGCGGGATCGGATATACGCAGTATTTT
>TRBD2|NA|TRBJ2-1|TRBV27
CASSLFERGGMNEQFF
TGTGCCAGCAGTTTATTCGAGCGGGGGGGCATGAATGAGCAGTTCTTC